Many counts were recorded for the clone carrying this T cell receptor beta chain. What it binds is not known. This record belongs to a study of breast tumors, draining lymph nodes, adjacent tissues. Axillary draining lymph nodes of breast cancer patients supplied the node samples. TCRdb recomputed calls from the multiplex PCR reads with MiXCR, one row per CDR3 protein. The data hold 150,000 to 200,000 distinct CDR3 sequences, with 33% observed a single time. General study findings and limits: That most tumor T cells come from lymph nodes remained unproven. Tumor and nontumor repertoires were significantly more similar in luminal-like than in basal-like breast cancer. Tumor repertoires ranked between lymph nodes and nontumor tissue in diversity, with V and J gene preferences. Findings are consistent with lymph node origin and intratumoral expansion of most tumor T cells.

The junction had 12 bases not matched to a gene; V was cut back by 5 bases and J by 7 bases. Germline lookup yields CDR1 SEHNR and CDR2 FQNEAQ (reference sequence). This CDR3 spans 15 amino acids. V and J are TRBV7-9 and TRBJ2-7; 9 nucleotides agree with TRBD2. Sequenced material: axillary lymph node tissue. The clonotype originates from a female donor with breast cancer. Some clones in this sample may be carry-over from other donors' samples. This CDR3 is CASSRQEREVGEQYF. The CDR3 DNA is TGTGCCAGCAGCCGGCAGGAGCGGGAGGTCGGGGAGCAGTACTTC.